This T cell receptor (beta chain) was sequenced during a study of T cell repertoires in cytomegalovirus infection. About the research overall: An indication of both CMV infection and matching HLA type came from public TCR beta signatures.

In germline, CDR1 is SNHLY, CDR2 FYNNEI. Germline trimming cut 10 bases from V and 1 base from J; bases unmatched to any gene: 7. The CDR3 covers 16 residues. TCRdb re-called the reads through MiXCR, storing one row per CDR3 protein. The repertoire includes almost 300,000 distinct CDR3 sequences, about 9.1% of them detected once, and approximately 2.4% sits in the top ten. Study-wide results and caveats: Summed frequency of public TCR beta families distinguished CMV carriers with the relevant HLA.

At least ten counts were recorded for this clonotype. What it binds is unknown. The sequencing input was PBMCs. This sequence originates from a human donor in good health (CMV status not recorded). Some clones in this sample may be carry-over from other donors' samples. This chain links TRBV2 with TRBJ2-3, with 14 bases matching TRBD2. CDR3 sequence reads: CAIPGLAGARTDTQYF. The CDR3 region has the DNA TGTGCCATTCCGGGACTAGCGGGGGCCCGCACAGATACGCAGTATTTT.